Shown below are 25 T cell receptor beta chains from a single sample sequenced in a study of OX40 agonist ivuxolimab in advanced cancers. Sequenced by immunoSEQ multiplex PCR; TCRdb stores in-frame clones only, minus some. The sample includes 60,000 or so clones, 85% of them seen just once. This material consisted of CD4+ or CD8+ T cells sorted from blood, taken in a trial of the OX40 agonist ivuxolimab. The receptors shown here come from an adult with an advanced solid tumor such as melanoma, head and neck, liver or kidney cancer.

This clone was counted only a few times. This chain connects TRBV4-2 to TRBJ1-3, with 10 bases lining up with TRBD1. CDR1 and CDR2 from the germline V gene are LGHNA and YNFKEQ. This CDR3 spans 17 amino acids. J was trimmed by 0 bases and V by 1 base; bases with no gene match: 3. In DNA, the CDR3 is TGTGCCAGCAGCCAAGGACAGGGGGCTACCTCTGGAAACACCATATATTTT. Its translation is CASSQGQGATSGNTIYF.

This clone was seen just once. The chain recombines TRBV23-1 with TRBJ2-1; no clear D gene. TRBV23-1 is designated an ORF whose function remains uncertain. The CDR3 has 13 residues. Deletions cut 0 bases from V and 4 bases from J, with 4 bases between. CDR3 protein: CASSQSGYNEQFF. CDR3 in DNA: TGCGCCAGCAGTCAATCGGGGTACAATGAGCAGTTCTTC.

CDR3 amino acids: CASSLGLAGGPNTGELFF. As DNA, the CDR3 is TGTGCCAGCAGCTTGGGGCTAGCGGGAGGTCCGAACACCGGGGAGCTGTTTTTT. The genes are TRBV5-4 and TRBJ2-2; TRBD2 matches at 11 bases. V was pared by 0 bases and J by 0 bases, with 4 bases of the junction left unmatched. Germline loops: CDR1 SGHNT, CDR2 YYREEE (reference sequence). This CDR3 is built from 18 residues.

The rearrangement uses TRBV28 and TRBJ1-2, with TRBD1 as a possible D gene (5 bases). Per germline, CDR1 MDHEN and CDR2 SYDVKM. The germline V and J ends were trimmed by 4 bases and 8 bases, with 23 bases remaining between them. The CDR3 loop spans 16 amino acids. CDR3: CASSSLEGPGSGGYTF. The CDR3 DNA sequence: TGTGCCAGCAGTTCTCTTGAGGGGCCGGGCAGCGGGGGCTACACCTTC.

The genes are TRBV9 and TRBJ1-5; D ambiguous. Germline-derived CDR1 and CDR2 are SGDLS and YYNGEE. The CDR3 length is 15 residues. With 0 bases removed from V and 1 base from J, the gap between germline ends came to 8 bases. Here the CDR3 DNA reads TGTGCCAGCAGCGTAGAGGCCGGCAGCAATCAGCCCCAGCATTTT. It encodes CASSVEAGSNQPQHF.

This clone was detected only once. CDR3 nucleotides: TGTGCCAGCAGCTTATTGGTCCCGGGACAGGGGATTGAAAAACTGTTTTTT. It translates to CASSLLVPGQGIEKLFF. The chain combines TRBV7-8 with TRBJ1-4, with 10 bases aligning to TRBD1. This CDR3 spans 17 amino acids. J gave up 7 bases and V 2 bases, and 10 bases lay outside the gene matches. The germline gives CDR1 SGHVS, CDR2 FQNEAQ.

The genes are TRBV27 and TRBJ2-7, with D possibly being TRBD1 (7 bases). The CDR3 runs to 13 residues. Germline-derived CDR1 and CDR2 are MNHEY and SMNVEV (reference sequence). The V gene lost 9 bases and the J gene lost 0 bases, with 12 bases spanning the gap. CDR3 bases: TGTGCCAGTGGGACAGCGGGCTCCTACGAGCAGTACTTC. Translation: CASGTAGSYEQYF.

The chain combines TRBV7-9 with TRBJ1-1; D possibly corresponds to TRBD1 (6 bases). CDR1 is SEHNR, CDR2 FQNEAQ, per germline (reference sequence). This CDR3 comprises 13 residues. V lost 0 bases to trimming and J lost 11 bases, with 13 bases between them. CDR3 in DNA: TGTGCCAGCAGCTTAGCAGGGGGAGGTCGGGCTTTCTTT. Its protein product is CASSLAGGGRAFF.

The chain uses TRBV4-2 and TRBJ1-2, with TRBD1 identical over 7 bases. The CDR3 is 15 amino acids. The V and J ends lost 0 bases and 4 bases, in that order; junction bases with no gene match: 5. Per the germline V gene, CDR1 is LGHNA and CDR2 is YNFKEQ. This CDR3 reads CASSQDLDRVYGYTF. CDR3 in DNA: TGTGCCAGCAGCCAAGATCTTGACAGGGTCTATGGCTACACCTTC.

This chain's CDR3 is CASSLSDATNEKLFF. CDR3 bases: TGTGCCAGCAGTTTATCAGATGCAACTAATGAAAAACTGTTTTTT. This chain links TRBV28 with TRBJ1-4; D gene uncertain. This CDR3 region has 15 residues. Germline V gene sequence: CDR1 MDHEN, CDR2 SYDVKM. V lost 1 base to trimming and J lost 0 bases, with 6 bases between them.

This chain joins TRBV4-1 and TRBJ1-1; D gene uncertain. Germline-derived CDR1 and CDR2 are MGHRA and YSYEKL. V dropped 1 base and J dropped 14 bases, with 14 bases sitting between them. The CDR3 spans 12 residues. This chain's CDR3 is CASSQGPGVVFF. The CDR3 DNA reads TGCGCCAGCAGCCAAGGACCAGGTGTCGTGTTCTTT.

CDR3 in DNA: TGTGCCAGCAGCTTAGCCCCGGGAGCTGAAGCTTTCTTT. Translation gives CASSLAPGAEAFF. This sequence joins TRBV11-3 and TRBJ1-1; no definite D call. The CDR3 spans 13 residues. Between the trimmed V and J ends, which lost 1 base and 6 bases, there was a span of 9 bases. Germline loops: CDR1 SGHNT, CDR2 YENEEA.

The chain employs TRBV9 and TRBJ1-5; TRBD1 might be the D (5 bases). CDR1 is SGDLS, CDR2 YYNGEE, per germline. This CDR3 is built from 15 residues. Trimming took 1 base from V and 1 from J, leaving 9 bases between them. The CDR3 region has the DNA TGTGCCAGCAGCGTAACCGGGGGGAGCAATCAGCCCCAGCATTTT. It codes for CASSVTGGSNQPQHF.

The chain uses TRBV7-9 and TRBJ2-7; D is ambiguous. Germline loops: CDR1 SEHNR, CDR2 FQNEAQ (reference sequence). The V and J ends lost 5 bases and 2 bases respectively, with 7 bases between them. The CDR3 totals 12 residues. The CDR3 loop reads CASSRTTYEQYF. The CDR3 coding sequence is TGTGCCAGCAGCCGGACCACCTACGAGCAGTACTTC.

V is TRBV29-1 and J is TRBJ2-1; 11 bases match TRBD2. This CDR3 has 17 amino acids. Per the germline V gene, CDR1 is SQVTM and CDR2 is ANQGSEA. V gave up 4 bases and J gave up 0 bases; unmatched junction bases: 8. The CDR3 here is CSVGPLAGGSSYNEQFF. The CDR3 region has the DNA TGCAGCGTTGGCCCCCTAGCGGGAGGAAGCTCCTACAATGAGCAGTTCTTC.

The chain is built from TRBV7-3 and TRBJ2-3; perhaps D is TRBD1 or TRBD2 (5 bases each). CDR1 and CDR2 from the germline V gene are SGHTA and FQGTGA. This CDR3 comprises 16 residues. V dropped 1 base and J dropped 0 bases, with 11 bases sitting between them. This CDR3 reads CASSLNAGSSTDTQYF. CDR3 nucleotide sequence: TGTGCCAGCAGCTTAAATGCAGGGAGTAGCACAGATACGCAGTATTTT. Full variable domain (missing parts from reference TRBV7-3 and TRBJ2-3): GAGVSQTPSNKVTEKGKYVELRCDPISGHTALYWYRQSLGQGPEFLIYFQGTGAADDSGLPNDRFFAVRPEGSVSTLKIQRTERGDSAVYLCASSLNAGSSTDTQYFGPGTRLTVL.

This sequence joins TRBV7-9 and TRBJ2-7; 9 bases match TRBD1. V lost 5 bases to trimming and J lost 9 bases; unmatched junction nucleotides: 14. CDR3 length equals 15 residues. CDR1 and CDR2 (germline): SEHNR, FQNEAQ (reference sequence). The CDR3 DNA reads as TGTGCCAGCAGCCCTACGGGACAGGGTAGTGGGTGGCAGTACTTC. Protein sequence: CASSPTGQGSGWQYF.

The genes are TRBV19 and TRBJ2-5; weak D call: TRBD2 (6 bases). Germline-derived CDR1 and CDR2 are LNHDA and SQIVND (reference sequence). The CDR3 loop spans 13 amino acids. The V and J ends lost 8 bases and 4 bases respectively, with 14 bases between them. The CDR3 sequence: CASRASVTETQYF. As DNA, the CDR3 is TGTGCCAGTCGTGCTAGCGTTACAGAGACCCAGTACTTC.

The chain employs TRBV2 and TRBJ1-4, with 7 bases identical to TRBD1. Germline V gene data show CDR1 as SNHLY and CDR2 as FYNNEI. The CDR3 runs to 13 residues. V was clipped by 5 bases and J by 10 bases; unmatched bases: 7. CDR3 in DNA: TGTGCCAGCAGTCTGACAGGGCTCGGAAAACTGTTTTTT. Translating it yields CASSLTGLGKLFF.

The chain employs TRBV5-6 and TRBJ1-1; no clear D gene. This CDR3 is built from 12 residues. In germline, CDR1 is SGHDT, CDR2 YYEEEE. Trimming took 0 bases from V and 5 from J, leaving 5 bases between them. The chain's CDR3 is CASSLVETEAFF. The CDR3 region has the DNA TGTGCCAGCAGCTTGGTAGAAACTGAAGCTTTCTTT. Full variable domain (rest looked up from reference TRBV5-6 and TRBJ1-1): DAGVTQSPTHLIKTRGQQVTLRCSPKSGHDTVSWYQQALGQGPQFIFQYYEEEERQRGNFPDRFSGHQFPNYSSELNVNALLLGDSALYLCASSLVETEAFFGQGTRLTVV.

The count of this clone is one. The chain employs TRBV7-2 and TRBJ1-2; D gene ambiguous. Germline CDR1 reads SGHTA; CDR2 reads FQGNSA. The CDR3 contains 12 residues. V was pared by 2 bases and J by 6 bases, with 7 bases between. The CDR3 DNA follows: TGTGCCAGCAGCTTAAGCCGCGATGGCTACACCTTC. It translates to CASSLSRDGYTF.

The rearrangement links TRBV6-4 to TRBJ2-1; D is unclear. The V gene's germline CDR1 is MRHNA and CDR2 SNTAGT. V shed 0 bases and J shed 0 bases, with 9 bases lying between them. CDR3 size: 16 residues. CDR3 sequence reads: CASSDSNRSSYNEQFF. The CDR3 nucleotides are TGTGCCAGCAGTGACTCGAACCGGAGCTCCTACAATGAGCAGTTCTTC.

This clone came up once. This chain joins TRBV19 and TRBJ2-3, with D unclear. V lost 5 bases to trimming and J lost 4 bases, with 16 bases between them. CDR1 LNHDA and CDR2 SQIVND come from the germline V gene (reference sequence). The length of the CDR3 is 15 residues. The CDR3 nucleotides read TGTGCCAGTAGTTCGGTAGCCTCCTCCGCAGATACGCAGTATTTT. Translating gives CASSSVASSADTQYF.

This clone was seen more than once but under ten times. The J gene is TRBJ2-5, the V gene TRBV4-3; maybe TRBD1 (5 bases). Trimming shortened V by 1 base and J by 5 bases, and 8 bases separated the two germline ends. The CDR3 covers 13 residues. Germline V gives CDR1 LGHNA, CDR2 YSLEER. The CDR3 is CASSQVAGETQYF. CDR3 nucleotide sequence: TGCGCCAGCAGCCAAGTCGCAGGGGAGACCCAGTACTTC.

Here the CDR3 reads CSAPLALEAFF. CDR3 in DNA: TGCAGTGCTCCTCTAGCGTTGGAAGCTTTCTTT. The V gene is TRBV20-1, the J gene TRBJ1-1; no firm D call. Germline-derived CDR1 and CDR2 are DFQATT and SNEGSKA (reference sequence). This CDR3 is 11 amino acids long. V was clipped by 5 bases and J by 8 bases, with 12 bases between them.